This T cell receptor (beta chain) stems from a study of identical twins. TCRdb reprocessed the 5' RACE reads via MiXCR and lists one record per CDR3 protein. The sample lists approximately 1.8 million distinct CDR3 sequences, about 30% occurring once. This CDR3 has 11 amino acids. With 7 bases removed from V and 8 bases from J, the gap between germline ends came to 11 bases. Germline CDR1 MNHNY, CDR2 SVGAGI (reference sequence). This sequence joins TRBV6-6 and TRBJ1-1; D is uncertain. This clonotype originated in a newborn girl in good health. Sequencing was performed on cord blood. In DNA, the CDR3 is TGTGCCAGCACCAGCCGAGGGGAAGCTTTCTTT. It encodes CASTSRGEAFF.